These 14 T cell receptor beta chains originate from one sample sequenced in a study of blood T cell repertoires in COVID-19. Some clones are missing from TCRdb's copy, which holds only in-frame ones; the method was immunoSEQ multiplex PCR. Counted here are about 83,000 clones, 88% occurring once; the ten biggest clones make up over 35%. The sequencing input was peripheral blood. The receptors stem from a human donor in a cohort sampled during active COVID-19.

The CDR3 DNA reads TGTGCCAGCAGTGCGGGGGTACGGGCACCTCACGACCCAACTAATGAAAAACTGTTTTTT. Encoded protein: CASSAGVRAPHDPTNEKLFF. The chain recombines TRBV28 with TRBJ1-4; D perhaps matches TRBD1 (5 bases). In germline, CDR1 is MDHEN, CDR2 SYDVKM. This CDR3 comprises 20 residues. With 5 bases removed from V and 0 bases from J, the gap between germline ends came to 25 bases. Looking up the rest from reference TRBV28 and TRBJ1-4 gives the full variable domain: DVKVTQSSRYLVKRTGEKVFLECVQDMDHENMFWYRQDPGLGLRLIYFSYDVKMKEKGDIPEGYSVSREKKERFSLILESASTNQTSMYLCASSAGVRAPHDPTNEKLFFGSGTQLSVL.

The chain is built from TRBV6-1 and TRBJ2-1; maybe TRBD2 (6 bases). Germline assignment: CDR1 MNHNS and CDR2 SASEGT. The germline V and J ends were trimmed by 2 bases and 0 bases, with 17 bases remaining between them. There are 18 residues in the CDR3. The CDR3 loop reads CASSELSGVLYSYNEQFF. In DNA form, the CDR3 reads TGTGCCAGCAGTGAATTATCGGGGGTCCTCTACTCCTACAATGAGCAGTTCTTC.

The chain links TRBV7-9 to TRBJ1-1; a possible D gene is TRBD1 (5 bases). The CDR3 is 14 residues long. V was cut by 6 bases and J by 0 bases, with 11 bases left in between. Germline V gene sequence: CDR1 SEHNR, CDR2 FQNEAQ (reference sequence). DNA of the CDR3: TGTGCCAGCAGTCCCAGACAGATGAACACTGAAGCTTTCTTT. Translated: CASSPRQMNTEAFF.

J is TRBJ2-1 and V is TRBV11-2, with D possibly TRBD2 on 6 matching bases. CDR1 SGHAT and CDR2 FQNNGV come from the germline V gene. The CDR3 loop spans 15 amino acids. V was trimmed by 5 bases and J by 9 bases, leaving 20 bases between them. This CDR3 is CASSHPGRNGGEQFF. The CDR3 DNA reads as TGTGCCAGCAGCCACCCCGGGAGAAATGGTGGTGAGCAGTTCTTC.

The rearrangement uses TRBV7-2 and TRBJ2-3; 16 bases are shared with TRBD2. J gave up 10 bases and V 7 bases, and 11 bases lay outside the gene matches. Germline V CDR1 and CDR2: SGHTA, FQGNSA. This CDR3 has 16 amino acids. For the CDR3, the DNA is TGTGCCAGCAAACGATTACCGGGACTAGCGGGAGGGTCGCAGTATTTT. Amino acid sequence: CASKRLPGLAGGSQYF. Looking up the rest from reference TRBV7-2 and TRBJ2-3 gives the full variable domain: GAGVSQSPSNKVTEKGKDVELRCDPISGHTALYWYRQSLGQGLEFLIYFQGNSAPDKSGLPSDRFSAERTGGSVSTLTIQRTQQEDSAVYLCASKRLPGLAGGSQYFGPGTRLTVL.

The chain couples TRBV28 to TRBJ1-2, with TRBD1 as a possible D gene (6 bases). The CDR3 has 12 amino acids. Trimming took 2 bases from V and 8 from J, leaving 9 bases between them. CDR1 and CDR2 from the germline V gene are MDHEN and SYDVKM. CDR3 in amino acids: CASSLTGRGYTF. The DNA for the CDR3 is TGTGCCAGCAGTTTAACAGGGCGCGGCTACACCTTC.

The rearrangement joins TRBV7-2 to TRBJ2-7; 7 positions match TRBD1. The V and J ends lost 4 bases and 1 base, in that order; junction bases with no gene match: 4. The CDR3 loop spans 14 amino acids. Germline V gene sequence: CDR1 SGHTA, CDR2 FQGNSA. CDR3 in DNA: TGTGCCAGCAGCTACCGGACAGGATCCTACGAGCAGTACTTC. Amino acids: CASSYRTGSYEQYF.

This clone appeared once. The chain joins TRBV5-1 to TRBJ2-3, with TRBD2 identical over 11 bases. The CDR3 sequence is 15 residues long. Germline CDR1 is SGHRS and CDR2 is YFSETQ. Trimming cost V 4 bases and J 4 bases; bases outside gene matches: 5. CDR3 region: CASSSTSGSSDTQYF. As DNA, the CDR3 is TGCGCCAGCAGCAGCACTAGCGGGAGCTCAGATACGCAGTATTTT.

This clone was seen just once. The chain employs TRBV19 and TRBJ1-4; D gene unclear. The length of the CDR3 is 12 residues. Germline CDR1 LNHDA, CDR2 SQIVND (reference sequence). The V end was cut by 4 bases, the J end by 5 bases, with 5 bases between. The CDR3 loop is CASSSANEKLFF. For the CDR3, the DNA is TGTGCCAGTAGTAGTGCGAATGAAAAACTGTTTTTT.

The rearrangement links TRBV19 to TRBJ2-5; 8 positions agree with TRBD1. The V gene end was trimmed by 5 bases and the J gene end by 4 bases; junction bases not matched to a gene: 6. The CDR3 runs 14 residues. Germline CDR1 reads LNHDA; CDR2 reads SQIVND (reference sequence). For the CDR3, the DNA is TGTGCCAGTAGTTCCGGACAGGGTAGAGAGACCCAGTACTTC. Residues: CASSSGQGRETQYF.

The chain has TRBV2 and TRBJ1-5; 7 bases map to TRBD1. Germline CDR1 reads SNHLY; CDR2 reads FYNNEI. With V trimmed by 1 base and J by 4 bases, 4 bases remained unmatched. The CDR3 runs 15 residues. The CDR3 protein is CASSEDGQVNQPQHF. Written as DNA, the CDR3 is TGTGCCAGCAGTGAAGACGGACAGGTTAATCAGCCCCAGCATTTT.

V gene TRBV5-1 combines with J gene TRBJ2-3; no firm D call. The V gene lost 4 bases and the J gene lost 5 bases, with 11 bases spanning the gap. Per the germline V gene, CDR1 is SGHRS and CDR2 is YFSETQ. The length of the CDR3 is 13 residues. This CDR3 is CASSLTARDTQYF. The CDR3 nucleotides are TGCGCCAGCAGCCTCACAGCCAGAGATACGCAGTATTTT.

The CDR3 region is CASSQDGGSWNEQFF. The CDR3 coding sequence is TGTGCCAGCAGCCAAGATGGCGGGAGTTGGAATGAGCAGTTCTTC. This chain uses TRBV3-1 (or the pseudogene TRBV3-2) with TRBJ2-1, with 7 bases aligning to TRBD2. The CDR3 extends over 15 amino acids. The junction had 6 bases not matched to a gene; V was cut back by 0 bases and J by 7 bases. CDR1 is LGHDT, CDR2 YNNKEL, per germline (reference sequence).

This clone turned up a few times. V gene TRBV7-2 combines with J gene TRBJ2-7; 11 positions agree with TRBD1. The germline V gene encodes CDR1 SGHTA and CDR2 FQGNSA. This CDR3 contains 17 residues. The V and J ends lost 5 bases and 4 bases, in that order; junction bases with no gene match: 13. In DNA form, the CDR3 reads TGTGCCAGCAGCCTTCGAACCGGACAGGGGGCATGGTACGAGCAGTACTTC. Amino acids: CASSLRTGQGAWYEQYF.